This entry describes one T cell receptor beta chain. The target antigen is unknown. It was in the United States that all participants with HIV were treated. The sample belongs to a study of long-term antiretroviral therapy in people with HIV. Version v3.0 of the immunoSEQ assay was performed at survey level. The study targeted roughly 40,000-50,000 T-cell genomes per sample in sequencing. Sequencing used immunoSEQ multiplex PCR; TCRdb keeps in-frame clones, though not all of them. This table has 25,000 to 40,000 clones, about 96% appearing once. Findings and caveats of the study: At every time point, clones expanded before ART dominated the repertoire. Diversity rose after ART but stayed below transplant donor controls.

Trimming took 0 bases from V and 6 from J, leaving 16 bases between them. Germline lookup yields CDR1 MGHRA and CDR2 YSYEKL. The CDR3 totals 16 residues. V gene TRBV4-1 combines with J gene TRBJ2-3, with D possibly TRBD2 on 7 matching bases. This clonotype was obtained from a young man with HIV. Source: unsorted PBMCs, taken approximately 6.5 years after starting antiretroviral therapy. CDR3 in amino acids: CASSQEGGAGWDTQYF. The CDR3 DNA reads TGCGCCAGCAGCCAAGAGGGGGGGGCGGGTTGGGATACGCAGTATTTT.